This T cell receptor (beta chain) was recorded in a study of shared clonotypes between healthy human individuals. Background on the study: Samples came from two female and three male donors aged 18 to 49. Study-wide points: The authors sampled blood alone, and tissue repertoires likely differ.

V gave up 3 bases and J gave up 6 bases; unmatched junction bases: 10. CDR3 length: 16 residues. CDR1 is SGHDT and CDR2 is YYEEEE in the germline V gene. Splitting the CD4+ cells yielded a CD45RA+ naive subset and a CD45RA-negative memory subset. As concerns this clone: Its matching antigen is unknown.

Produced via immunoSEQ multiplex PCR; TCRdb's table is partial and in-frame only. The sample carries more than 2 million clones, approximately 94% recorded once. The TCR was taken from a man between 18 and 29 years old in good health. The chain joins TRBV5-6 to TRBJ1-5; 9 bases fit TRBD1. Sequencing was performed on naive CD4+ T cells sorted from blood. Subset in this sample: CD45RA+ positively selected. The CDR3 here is CASSSAIGTGIQPQHF. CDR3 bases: TGTGCCAGCAGCTCAGCCATTGGGACAGGGATTCAGCCCCAGCATTTT.